These 23 T cell receptor beta chains originate from one sample sequenced in a study of T cell repertoires in cytomegalovirus infection. TCRdb passed the reads through MiXCR, listing each CDR3 protein once. Of fewer than 250,000 distinct CDR3 sequences listed, approximately 22% are singletons. The sample consisted of CD8+ T cells from PBMCs. Receptor source: a human donor in good health (CMV status not recorded). Some clones in this sample may be carry-over from other donors' samples.

This rearrangement joins TRBV29-1 to TRBJ1-1; 9 bases are a match to TRBD1. Germline V lookup: CDR1 SQVTM, CDR2 ANQGSEA. This CDR3 contains 12 residues. This CDR3 reads CTGQGTGTEAFF. CDR3 DNA sequence: TGCACCGGACAGGGGACGGGCACTGAAGCTTTCTTT.

This clonotype occurred many times. The chain has TRBV7-2 and TRBJ2-1; D may be TRBD1 (5 bases). CDR1 SGHTA and CDR2 FQGNSA come from the germline V gene. CDR3 length equals 12 residues. Trimming took 10 bases from V and 4 from J, leaving 11 bases between them. The CDR3 DNA is TGTGCCACCCAAGGGGATTACAATGAGCAGTTCTTC. This gives the protein CATQGDYNEQFF.

The CDR3 reads CASSFSDTTEAFF. The CDR3 bases are TGTGCCAGCAGTTTTTCTGATACGACTGAAGCTTTCTTT. V and J are TRBV12-3 or TRBV12-4 and TRBJ1-1; D uncertain. The CDR3 has 13 amino acids. V lost 3 bases to trimming and J lost 5 bases, with 10 bases between them.

V and J are TRBV6-2 or TRBV6-3 and TRBJ2-5; 9 nucleotides agree with TRBD2. The CDR3 covers 14 residues. Germline V lookup: CDR1 MNHEY, CDR2 SVGEGT. The V segment lost 4 bases and the J segment 5 bases; nucleotides outside the gene matches: 5. The CDR3 sequence: CASSFSGGSETQYF. The CDR3 coding sequence is TGTGCCAGCAGTTTCAGCGGGGGGTCTGAGACCCAGTACTTC.

This clonotype was counted between two and nine times. V gene TRBV18 combines with J gene TRBJ1-3; D is uncertain. The CDR3 length is 15 residues. Trimming removed 3 bases from V and 0 bases from J, with 9 bases in between. Germline lookup yields CDR1 KGHSH and CDR2 LQKENI. DNA for the CDR3: TGTGCCAGCTCACCTGGAGGGAGCTCTGGAAACACCATATATTTT. This codes for CASSPGGSSGNTIYF.

This clonotype turned up a few times. The CDR3 sequence: CASSEYMTGSTEAFF. The CDR3 DNA sequence: TGTGCCAGCAGTGAATATATGACGGGTTCCACTGAAGCTTTCTTT. This chain links TRBV25-1 with TRBJ1-1; D is uncertain. The V end lost 0 bases, the J end lost 4 bases, and 12 bases lay between the germline ends. CDR1 is MGHDK and CDR2 is SYGVNS in the germline V gene. There are 15 residues in the CDR3.

The chain uses TRBV12-3 or TRBV12-4 and TRBJ2-1, with D perhaps matching TRBD1 (6 bases). Trimming stripped 8 bases from V and 5 bases from J, with 16 bases between. This CDR3 has 14 residues. The CDR3 loop reads CASVLGAENNEQFF. The CDR3 bases are TGTGCCAGCGTGCTGGGGGCGGAGAACAATGAGCAGTTCTTC.

V gene TRBV29-1 combines with J gene TRBJ1-4, with TRBD1 matching 7 bases. Germline-derived CDR1 and CDR2 are SQVTM and ANQGSEA. CDR3 length equals 14 residues. Trimming took 0 bases from V and 8 from J; bases not matched to a gene: 6. The CDR3 coding sequence is TGCAGCGTTGAAGACCGGGACAGCGGGGAAAAACTGTTTTTT. This encodes CSVEDRDSGEKLFF.

J is TRBJ1-3 and V is TRBV14; D perhaps matches TRBD1 (5 bases). The germline CDR1 and CDR2 sequences are SGHDN and FVKESK. CDR3 length: 16 residues. V lost 1 base to trimming and J lost 3 bases, with 13 bases between them. CDR3 amino acids: CASSQVGGAVGNTIYF. The CDR3 DNA follows: TGTGCCAGCAGCCAAGTTGGTGGGGCAGTTGGAAACACCATATATTTT.

This clonotype was seen repeatedly, ten times or more. The rearrangement joins TRBV7-2 to TRBJ2-2; D not resolved. The germline CDR1 and CDR2 sequences are SGHTA and FQGNSA. There are 15 residues in the CDR3. The germline V and J ends were trimmed by 1 base and 5 bases, with 11 bases remaining between them. CDR3 loop: CASSLVGRTTGELFF. The CDR3 nucleotides are TGTGCCAGCAGCTTAGTGGGCAGAACGACCGGGGAGCTGTTTTTT.

This clonotype was recorded a few times. The chain recombines TRBV6-6 with TRBJ1-5; D gene uncertain. In germline, CDR1 is MNHNY, CDR2 SVGAGI (reference sequence). The CDR3 has 12 residues. V lost 6 bases and J lost 3, with 6 bases in between. CDR3 sequence: CASRTANQPQHF. The CDR3 region has the DNA TGTGCCAGCAGGACGGCCAATCAGCCCCAGCATTTT.

This clonotype has ten or more counts. This chain joins TRBV7-6 and TRBJ1-6, with a tentative D call TRBD1 (5 bases). Germline V gives CDR1 SGHVS, CDR2 FNYEAQ. The ends were cut back, 4 bases at V and 0 bases at J, with 7 bases in the middle. The CDR3 extends over 15 amino acids. In DNA, the CDR3 is TGTGCCAGCAGCTCGGGGGACTCCTATAATTCACCCCTCCACTTT. Its translation: CASSSGDSYNSPLHF.

The chain is built from TRBV14 and TRBJ2-1, with D perhaps TRBD1 (6 bases). The CDR3 consists of 16 residues. From germline, CDR1 is SGHDN and CDR2 FVKESK. V dropped 1 base and J dropped 2 bases, with 12 bases sitting between them. The CDR3 bases are TGTGCCAGCAGCCAAGGGAGACAGGTTGCCTACAATGAGCAGTTCTTC. It encodes CASSQGRQVAYNEQFF.

V usage is TRBV6-6 and J usage is TRBJ1-4; D is ambiguous. The germline gives CDR1 MNHNY, CDR2 SVGAGI (reference sequence). This CDR3 spans 14 amino acids. V lost 1 base and J lost 5, with 8 bases in between. The CDR3 DNA reads as TGTGCCAGCAGTTACTTAAGTGGGAATGAAAAACTGTTTTTT. It encodes CASSYLSGNEKLFF.

The CDR3 here is CSARQRRQNTEAFF. CDR3 nucleotides: TGCAGTGCTAGACAACGGAGACAGAACACTGAAGCTTTCTTT. The rearrangement uses TRBV20-1 and TRBJ1-1; D gene unclear. V was trimmed by 2 bases and J by 1 base, leaving 11 bases between them. The length of the CDR3 is 14 residues. From germline, CDR1 is DFQATT and CDR2 SNEGSKA (reference sequence).

This clonotype was seen once. In DNA, the CDR3 is TGTGCCAGCAGTGATAAGTTCCGGTTTCAAGAGACCCAGTACTTC. The encoded protein is CASSDKFRFQETQYF. The J gene is TRBJ2-5, the V gene TRBV2, with D unresolved. Germline V gives CDR1 SNHLY, CDR2 FYNNEI. The CDR3 totals 15 residues. V gave up 3 bases and J gave up 2 bases, with 13 bases separating them.

Of note for this clonotype: A much larger clone is a single base away; this may be a read error. V is TRBV4-1 and J is TRBJ2-3; D is unclear. TRBJ1-5 explains the end of the DNA better; the J call may be wrong. CDR1 MGHRA and CDR2 YSYEKL come from the germline V gene. The CDR3 extends over 13 amino acids. In nucleotides, the CDR3 is TGCGCCAGCAGCCAAGGGCTAGAATATACGCAGCATTTT. Encoded protein: CASSQGLEYTQHF.

The chain carries TRBV5-6 and TRBJ2-5, with 9 bases that match TRBD1. This CDR3 has 15 amino acids. CDR1 and CDR2 (germline): SGHDT, YYEEEE. The ends lost 3 bases at V and 5 bases at J; junction bases unmatched: 8. The CDR3 DNA sequence: TGTGCCAGCAGCTGGGCGGGACAGGGATATGAGACCCAGTACTTC. It specifies CASSWAGQGYETQYF.

A few counts support this clonotype. The CDR3 sequence: CASMAGSKQFF. CDR3 DNA: TGTGCCAGCATGGCCGGGTCTAAGCAGTTCTTC. This chain joins TRBV6-1 and TRBJ2-1; no firm D call. V lost 7 bases to trimming and J lost 11 bases, with 12 bases between them. The germline V gene has CDR1 MNHNS and CDR2 SASEGT. The CDR3 length is 11 residues.

This clonotype occurred many times. V and J are TRBV7-9 and TRBJ1-1, with a tentative D call TRBD1 (5 bases). Trimming removed 1 base at V and 1 base at J, with 10 bases between. Germline V gene data show CDR1 as SEHNR and CDR2 as FQNEAQ (reference sequence). The CDR3 length is 15 residues. CDR3 in DNA: TGTGCCAGCAGCTTAGGTCGAGACAGGAACACTGAAGCTTTCTTT. Protein: CASSLGRDRNTEAFF. Combining the CDR3 with reference TRBV7-9 and TRBJ1-1 gives the whole variable domain DTGVSQNPRHKITKRGQNVTFRCDPISEHNRLYWYRQTLGQGPEFLTYFQNEAQLEKSRLLSDRFSAERPKGSFSTLEIQRTEQGDSAMYLCASSLGRDRNTEAFFGQGTRLTVV.

There are a few counts of this clonotype. J is TRBJ2-1 and V is TRBV20-1, with D unclear. Trimming stripped 6 bases from V and 5 bases from J, with 11 bases between. This CDR3 spans 12 amino acids. Germline assignment: CDR1 DFQATT and CDR2 SNEGSKA (reference sequence). In nucleotides, the CDR3 is TGCAGTGCCTCTGACGGAGACAATGAGCAGTTCTTC. Protein product: CSASDGDNEQFF.

The V call is TRBV7-2, the J call TRBJ2-3; D might be TRBD2 (7 bases). The V end lost 7 bases, the J end lost 6 bases, and 20 bases lay between the germline ends. CDR3 length equals 15 residues. Per germline, CDR1 SGHTA and CDR2 FQGNSA. CDR3 protein: CASTPWGGGQDTQYF. The CDR3 bases are TGTGCCAGCACCCCTTGGGGGGGGGGGCAGGATACGCAGTATTTT.

This clonotype has only a few counts. The chain employs TRBV28 and TRBJ2-7; 9 bases line up with TRBD1. The CDR3 has 13 residues. Germline V gene data show CDR1 as MDHEN and CDR2 as SYDVKM. Trimming took 6 bases from V and 6 from J; bases not matched to a gene: 6. CDR3 nucleotides: TGTGCCAGCAGCTACGGGACAGGGCTCGAGCAGTACTTC. Protein: CASSYGTGLEQYF.